A selection of T cell receptor beta chains follows, all from one sample in a study of response to subunit inactivated influenza vaccine. TCRdb called the RT-PCR reads again in MiXCR, with one record for every CDR3 protein. The table includes a few hundred thousand distinct CDR3 sequences, 11% to 15% detected once. The sample consisted of PBMCs from blood, taken roughly 12 days after vaccination. The receptors were gathered from a man in his forties or fifties who received an inactivated influenza vaccine. Each CDR3 is given with its conserved first and last residue. D genes are given only for firm matches. Where a row states a size, it is once, few, many or the class of an expanded clone; other rows omit it.

V,J,D,size,DNA,CDR3
TRBV4-3,TRBJ2-1,TRBD2,few,TGCGCCAGCAGCCAAACAGCGGGAGGAGGCAATGAGCAGTTCTTC,CASSQTAGGGNEQFF
TRBV4-3,TRBJ2-5,-,-,TGCGCCAGCAGCCACAGCAATGGGCCCCAAGAGACCCAGTACTTC,CASSHSNGPQETQYF
TRBV10-2,TRBJ1-2,-,-,TGCGCCAGCAGTGTTCAAACCTATGGCTACACCTTC,CASSVQTYGYTF
TRBV7-2,TRBJ2-7,-,few,TGTGCCAGCAGCTTAGTCGAACCAGAAAGGCTATACGAGCAGTACTTC,CASSLVEPERLYEQYF
TRBV12-3/TRBV12-4,TRBJ2-2,-,many,TGTGCCAGCAGAGCTCCAGGGTCGGTCGGGGAGCTGTTTTTT,CASRAPGSVGELFF
TRBV12-3/TRBV12-4,TRBJ2-3,-,few,TGTGCCAGCAGCCCCCGTAGGGACATAACCTACACAGATACGCAGTATTTT,CASSPRRDITYTDTQYF
TRBV29-1,TRBJ2-1,-,-,TGCAGCGCTCGATCAGGAGCGGACCATTCCTACAATGAGCAGTTCTTC,CSARSGADHSYNEQFF
TRBV7-6,TRBJ2-5,TRBD1,-,TGTGCCAGCAGCTTAGCCTTCCGGGACAGAAAAGAGACCCAGTACTTC,CASSLAFRDRKETQYF
TRBV15,TRBJ2-3,-,few,TGTGCCACCAGCAGGTACCCATCCTACTATACCACAGATACGCAGTATTTT,CATSRYPSYYTTDTQYF
TRBV12-3/TRBV12-4,TRBJ2-3,TRBD2,-,TGTGCCAGCAGTTCCTCGACTAGCGGGACTACAGATACGCAGTATTTT,CASSSSTSGTTDTQYF
TRBV6-1,TRBJ2-5,TRBD2,-,TGTGCCAGCAGGTGGGAGGGCCTTTTACTGCAAGAGACCCAGTACTTC,CASRWEGLLLQETQYF
TRBV20-1,TRBJ2-7,TRBD2,-,TGCAGTGCCGTACTAGCGGGAGTCAACGAGCAGTACTTC,CSAVLAGVNEQYF
TRBV11-1,TRBJ2-3,TRBD2,-,TGTGCCAGCAGCCGCTGGCGGGAGGGCCCCACAGATACGCAGTATTTT,CASSRWREGPTDTQYF
TRBV2,TRBJ2-5,-,few,TGTGCCAGCAGTGATTTCCCCCACCAAGAGACCCAGTACTTC,CASSDFPHQETQYF
TRBV7-9,TRBJ2-7,-,few,TGTGCCAGCCAGAGATCGATGAACGAGCAGTACTTC,CASQRSMNEQYF
TRBV10-3,TRBJ2-7,TRBD1,-,TGTGCCATCAGAAGACAGGGGAACCTCTACGAGCAGTACTTC,CAIRRQGNLYEQYF
TRBV5-1,TRBJ2-7,-,many,TGCGCCAGCAGCTCGACCGGTACCTACGAGCAGTACTTC,CASSSTGTYEQYF
TRBV29-1,TRBJ2-5,TRBD2,many,TGCAGCGTCACCCCGGGGGGATGGCAAGAGACCCAGTACTTC,CSVTPGGWQETQYF
TRBV20-1,TRBJ2-1,TRBD2,-,TGCAGTGTCAATACGCTCGCGGGGGGCCATGAGCAGTTCTTC,CSVNTLAGGHEQFF
TRBV12-3/TRBV12-4,TRBJ1-1,-,few,TGTGCCAGCAGTTGGGCCGGGGCAAGAGGAACTGAAGCTTTCTTT,CASSWAGARGTEAFF
TRBV15,TRBJ2-5,-,few,TGTGCCACCAGCCAGGGTACAGAGACCCAGTACTTC,CATSQGTETQYF
TRBV10-3,TRBJ2-5,TRBD1,few,TGTGCCATAGGGACAGACCAAGAGACCCAGTACTTC,CAIGTDQETQYF
TRBV7-9,TRBJ2-1,TRBD2,-,TGTGCCAGCAGCTGGCAGTCTAGCGGGAGATACAATGAGCAGTTCTTC,CASSWQSSGRYNEQFF
TRBV7-8,TRBJ1-2,-,few,TGTGCCAGCAGTATAGAAGGTTATGGCTACACCTTC,CASSIEGYGYTF
TRBV5-1,TRBJ1-1,-,-,TGCGCCAGCAGCTTTACCGGGACGACGGCTAGGAACACTGAAGCTTTCTTT,CASSFTGTTARNTEAFF
TRBV6-2/TRBV6-3,TRBJ2-2,-,few,TGTGCCAGCAGGTACAGTTACGAAGCAGGTACCGGGGAGCTGTTTTTT,CASRYSYEAGTGELFF
TRBV12-3/TRBV12-4,TRBJ1-2,-,-,TGTGCCAGCAGCAAGGGGACGGTCTATGGCTACACCTTC,CASSKGTVYGYTF